Below are 25 T cell receptor beta chains sequenced from a single sample in a study of cytotoxic CD8 clonotypes in ibrutinib-treated CLL. Here immunoSEQ multiplex PCR was the method, and the copy in TCRdb shows in-frame clones only, minus some. Here the sample spans more than 140,000 clones, around 77% being singletons. This sample comprised PBMCs, obtained after 12 months of ibrutinib treatment. The receptors come from a human donor with chronic lymphocytic leukemia.

This clone has just a few counts. The junction shows a germline mismatch at one end, possibly a read error. The rearrangement links TRBV7-7 to TRBJ2-3; no reliable D call. CDR3 length: 13 residues. The germline gives CDR1 SSHAT, CDR2 FNYEAQ (reference sequence). CDR3 bases: TGTGCTAGCAGCTTAGCAGGAGCAGATACGCAGTATTTT. The encoded protein is CASSLAGADTQYF.

This chain joins TRBV7-8 and TRBJ1-4, with D possibly being TRBD1 (5 bases). The length of the CDR3 is 16 residues. CDR1 and CDR2 from the germline V gene are SGHVS and FQNEAQ. Trimming took off 4 bases at V and 5 bases at J, with 17 bases between the two ends. Here the CDR3 DNA reads TGTGCCAGCAGCTGGGACTTCACGGGTTACAATGAAAAACTGTTTTTT. This encodes CASSWDFTGYNEKLFF.

As concerns this clone: The sample holds other DNA sequences that translate to the same CDR3. CDR3 sequence (DNA): TGCAGCGTTGGGGGTCAGGGGGCCTACGAGCAGTACTTC. Translating gives CSVGGQGAYEQYF. The chain recombines TRBV29-1 with TRBJ2-7; 7 positions agree with TRBD1. Germline CDR1 SQVTM, CDR2 ANQGSEA. The CDR3 has 13 amino acids. J gave up 2 bases and V 4 bases, and 5 bases lay outside the gene matches.

The V gene is TRBV5-1, the J gene TRBJ2-7; D gene uncertain. Germline values: CDR1 SGHRS, CDR2 YFSETQ. The CDR3 consists of 13 residues. The V end was cut by 4 bases, the J end by 3 bases, with 11 bases between. The CDR3 is CASSNRQSYEQYF. In DNA form, the CDR3 reads TGCGCCAGCAGCAATCGCCAGAGCTACGAGCAGTACTTC.

This clone is a singleton in its sample. The genes are TRBV15 and TRBJ2-7; 8 nucleotides agree with TRBD1. CDR1 and CDR2 from the germline V gene are LNHNV and YYDKDF (reference sequence). Trimming took 6 bases from V and 1 from J; bases not matched to a gene: 8. There are 15 residues in the CDR3. CDR3 DNA: TGTGCCACCAGTTCTTATGGACAGGGATCCTACGAGCAGTACTTC. It yields the protein CATSSYGQGSYEQYF.

This clone was seen a few times. The chain has TRBV5-1 and TRBJ2-7; maybe TRBD2 (5 bases). V lost 3 bases, J lost 2 bases, and 18 bases lay in between. This CDR3 comprises 16 residues. The germline CDR1 and CDR2 sequences are SGHRS and YFSETQ. CDR3 protein: CASSSTSALLAYEQYF. DNA for the CDR3: TGCGCCAGCAGCTCAACTAGTGCTCTCCTGGCCTACGAGCAGTACTTC.

The V gene is TRBV29-1, the J gene TRBJ2-1; 14 positions match TRBD2. CDR3 length: 16 residues. CDR1 SQVTM and CDR2 ANQGSEA come from the germline V gene. V lost 1 base, J lost 6 bases, and 5 bases stayed unmatched. Here the CDR3 DNA reads TGCAGCGTTGAAGGGACTAGCGGGAGGTTTTCCAATGAGCAGTTCTTC. Its protein is CSVEGTSGRFSNEQFF.

The V and J genes are TRBV7-9 and TRBJ2-7; unclear D gene. This CDR3 contains 13 residues. V was trimmed by 4 bases and J by 2 bases, leaving 9 bases between them. From germline, CDR1 is SEHNR and CDR2 FQNEAQ (reference sequence). CDR3 in DNA: TGTGCCAGCAGCTCGCCAGCGACCTACGAGCAGTACTTC. It translates to CASSSPATYEQYF.

The chain joins TRBV9 to TRBJ2-3; D may be TRBD2 (7 bases). V was cut by 10 bases and J by 3 bases, with 18 bases left in between. Germline lookup yields CDR1 SGDLS and CDR2 YYNGEE. The CDR3 covers 14 residues. CDR3 in amino acids: CASRAGGPTDTQYF. The CDR3 nucleotides are TGTGCCTCCAGGGCCGGGGGGCCGACAGATACGCAGTATTTT.

In this sample, this clone turned up a few times. The rearrangement joins TRBV11-2 to TRBJ2-5; D is unresolved. The V gene lost 6 bases and the J gene lost 2 bases, with 7 bases spanning the gap. The CDR3 totals 12 residues. The germline gives CDR1 SGHAT, CDR2 FQNNGV. Written as DNA, the CDR3 is TGTGCCAGCAGTCGCATGCAAGAGACCCAGTACTTC. This encodes CASSRMQETQYF.

This clone showed up just a few times. J is TRBJ1-2 and V is TRBV7-8; D remains unclear. Germline V lookup: CDR1 SGHVS, CDR2 FQNEAQ. Trimming stripped 1 base from V and 0 bases from J, with 6 bases between. The CDR3 is made up of 14 amino acids. CDR3 in amino acids: CASSLVSTNYGYTF. The CDR3 DNA follows: TGTGCCAGCAGCTTAGTCAGTACTAACTATGGCTACACCTTC.

V is TRBV6-5 and J is TRBJ2-5; D not certain. Matching the DNA end better, TRBJ2-7 makes the J call doubtful. The CDR3 is 11 amino acids. Germline V gives CDR1 MNHEY, CDR2 SVGAGI. The CDR3 region is CASSEGYEQYF. The CDR3 region has the DNA TGTGCCAGCAGTGAAGGCTACGAGCAGTACTTC.

As concerns this clone: The junction shows a germline mismatch at one end, possibly a read error. The V and J genes are TRBV7-2 and TRBJ2-7; D may be TRBD1 (6 bases). The CDR3 totals 13 residues. From germline, CDR1 is SGHTA and CDR2 FQGNSA. Here the CDR3 reads CASRFAAGVEQYF. The DNA of the CDR3 is TGTGCCAGCCGCTTCGCGGCAGGGGTCGAGCAGTACTTC.

Concerning this clone itself: This likely traces to a read error, being one base from a far larger clone. J is TRBJ1-1 and V is TRBV5-1; 7 bases fit TRBD1. Germline assignment: CDR1 SGHRS and CDR2 YFSETQ. This CDR3 is 14 amino acids long. J gave up 1 base and V 4 bases, and 4 bases lay outside the gene matches. The CDR3 nucleotides read TGCGCCAGCAGCCCGGGACAGAAGAACACTGAAGCTTTCTTT. Protein product: CASSPGQKNTEAFF.

The chain carries TRBV2 and TRBJ1-4; D gene uncertain. V lost 8 bases and J 2 bases, leaving 9 bases between the germline ends. Per germline, CDR1 SNHLY and CDR2 FYNNEI. This CDR3 spans 13 amino acids. CDR3: CASHAGTNEKLFF. DNA for the CDR3: TGTGCCAGCCATGCGGGTACTAATGAAAAACTGTTTTTT.

CDR3: CASSARGGLAGGRQETQYF. The DNA of the CDR3 is TGTGCCAGCAGCGCCCGCGGTGGACTAGCGGGAGGGCGACAAGAGACCCAGTACTTC. V gene TRBV9 combines with J gene TRBJ2-5; TRBD2 aligns across 15 bases. CDR3 length: 19 residues. Germline lookup yields CDR1 SGDLS and CDR2 YYNGEE. Trimming removed 3 bases from V and 2 bases from J; junction bases left unmatched: 11. Looking up the rest from reference TRBV9 and TRBJ2-5 gives the full variable domain: DSGVTQTPKHLITATGQRVTLRCSPRSGDLSVYWYQQSLDQGLQFLIQYYNGEERAKGNILERFSAQQFPDLHSELNLSSLELGDSALYFCASSARGGLAGGRQETQYFGPGTRLLVL.

This clone was seen once. Mismatch with germline at one junction end may stem from a read error. The chain couples TRBV7-7 to TRBJ2-2; no clear D. The CDR3 consists of 14 residues. Germline CDR1 reads SSHAT; CDR2 reads FNYEAQ (reference sequence). The CDR3 protein is CASSPRVGPGELFF. CDR3 in DNA: TGTGCTAGCAGCCCTCGAGTGGGTCCCGGGGAGCTGTTTTTT.

V and J are TRBV19 and TRBJ2-7; 9 bases agree with TRBD2. V dropped 6 bases and J dropped 1; count of bases not matched to a gene: 10. Germline assignment: CDR1 LNHDA and CDR2 SQIVND (reference sequence). The CDR3 totals 16 residues. DNA of the CDR3: TGTGCCAGTAGCTTGCGGCCTAGCGGGGATTCCTACGAGCAGTACTTC. Translating it yields CASSLRPSGDSYEQYF.

The chain recombines TRBV11-2 with TRBJ1-4, with 9 bases that match TRBD1. Germline V lookup: CDR1 SGHAT, CDR2 FQNNGV. J lost 0 bases, V lost 6 bases, and 8 bases had no gene match. CDR3 length: 17 amino acids. For the CDR3, the DNA is TGTGCCAGCAGTCCCGGGACAGGGTATGCAACTAATGAAAAACTGTTTTTT. It encodes CASSPGTGYATNEKLFF.

This sequence joins TRBV7-9 and TRBJ1-1; unclear D gene. CDR1 is SEHNR, CDR2 FQNEAQ, per germline (reference sequence). The CDR3 totals 13 residues. Trimming removed 2 bases at V and 8 bases at J, with 12 bases between. For the CDR3, the DNA is TGTGCCAGCAGCTTAACCCTCTTTGGCGAAGCTTTCTTT. Protein sequence: CASSLTLFGEAFF.

The gene calls are TRBV12-5 and TRBJ2-7; D not resolved. This CDR3 comprises 14 residues. Germline CDR1 is LGHNT and CDR2 is FRNRAP. With 0 bases removed from V and 4 bases from J, the gap between germline ends came to 10 bases. The CDR3 reads CASGLVGFSYEQYF. Written as DNA, the CDR3 is TGTGCTAGTGGTTTGGTAGGCTTCTCGTACGAGCAGTACTTC.

CDR3 DNA sequence: TGTGCCAGCAGCTTAGCAGGGATCACCTACGAGCAGTACTTC. Translating it yields CASSLAGITYEQYF. V is TRBV7-4 and J is TRBJ2-7; D is undetermined. The CDR3 length is 14 residues. Germline CDR1 is SGHVT and CDR2 is SQSDAQ. The V end lost 0 bases, the J end lost 2 bases, and 8 bases lay between the germline ends. Full variable domain (rest looked up from reference TRBV7-4 and TRBJ2-7): GAGVSQSPRYKVAKRGRDVALRCDSISGHVTLYWYRQTLGQGSEVLTYSQSDAQRDKSGRPSGRFSAERPERSVSTLKIQRTEQGDSAVYLCASSLAGITYEQYFGPGTRLTVT.

The genes are TRBV19 and TRBJ2-7, with 10 bases lining up with TRBD2. This CDR3 is built from 15 residues. CDR1 LNHDA and CDR2 SQIVND come from the germline V gene (reference sequence). V gave up 3 bases and J gave up 3 bases; unmatched junction bases: 5. The CDR3 loop reads CASSISGRQGYEQYF. CDR3 nucleotide sequence: TGTGCCAGTAGTATTAGCGGGAGGCAAGGCTACGAGCAGTACTTC.

This rearrangement joins TRBV7-8 to TRBJ2-5; 7 bases line up with TRBD2. V lost 2 bases, J lost 4 bases, and 10 bases stayed unmatched. Germline V gives CDR1 SGHVS, CDR2 FQNEAQ. This CDR3 contains 16 residues. The CDR3 loop reads CASSLREGGLPETQYF. Here the CDR3 DNA reads TGTGCCAGCAGCTTAAGGGAGGGAGGGTTGCCAGAGACCCAGTACTTC.

This chain connects TRBV19 to TRBJ2-5; D unresolved. The V and J ends lost 3 bases and 5 bases respectively, with 13 bases between them. CDR3 length: 14 amino acids. CDR1 is LNHDA, CDR2 SQIVND, per germline (reference sequence). CDR3 residues: CASSISSVMETQYF. The DNA for the CDR3 is TGTGCCAGTAGTATTAGTTCTGTAATGGAGACCCAGTACTTC.